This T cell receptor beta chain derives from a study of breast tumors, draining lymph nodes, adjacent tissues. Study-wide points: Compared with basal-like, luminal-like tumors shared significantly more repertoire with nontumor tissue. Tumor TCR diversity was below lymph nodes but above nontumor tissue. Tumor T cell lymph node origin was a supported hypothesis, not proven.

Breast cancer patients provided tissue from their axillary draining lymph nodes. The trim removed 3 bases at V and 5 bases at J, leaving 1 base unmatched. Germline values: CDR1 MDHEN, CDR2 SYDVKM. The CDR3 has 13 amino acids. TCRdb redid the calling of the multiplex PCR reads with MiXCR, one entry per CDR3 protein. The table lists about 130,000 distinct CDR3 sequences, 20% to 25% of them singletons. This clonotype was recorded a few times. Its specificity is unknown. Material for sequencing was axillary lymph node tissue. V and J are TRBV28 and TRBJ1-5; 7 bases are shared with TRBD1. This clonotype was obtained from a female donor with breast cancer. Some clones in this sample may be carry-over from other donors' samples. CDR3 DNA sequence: TGTGCCAGCAGTTTGGACAGGTATCAGCCCCAGCATTTT. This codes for CASSLDRYQPQHF.